The 15 T cell receptor beta chains presented below share a single source sample, sequenced in a study of CD8+CD57+ T cells in acquired aplastic anemia. TCR beta VDJ combinations and CDR3 sequences were profiled from genomic DNA. TCRdb itself ran the reads through MiXCR, one entry per CDR3 protein. Of 150,000 to 200,000 distinct CDR3 sequences listed, about half are singletons. Flow cytometry had shown expanded CD8+CD57+ cells in the patients chosen for sequencing. Specimen: sorted CD4+, CD8+, or CD8+CD57+ T cells (not recorded which) from PBMCs. These receptors all stem from a human donor with aplastic anemia.

This rearrangement joins TRBV19 to TRBJ1-1; the D gene is possibly TRBD1 (6 bases). Trimming left V 3 bases short and J 2 bases short, with 10 bases between. This CDR3 comprises 14 residues. Germline V lookup: CDR1 LNHDA, CDR2 SQIVND (reference sequence). For the CDR3, the DNA is TGTGCCAGTAGTATGGCCAGGGGCAACACTGAAGCTTTCTTT. This translates into CASSMARGNTEAFF.

This clonotype was counted many times. The chain recombines TRBV12-3 or TRBV12-4 with TRBJ2-7; no definite D call. Trimming cost V 5 bases and J 2 bases, with 13 bases left between them. The CDR3 extends over 14 amino acids. CDR3 region: CASSRTDLPYEQYF. Here the CDR3 DNA reads TGTGCCAGCAGTCGGACGGATCTTCCCTACGAGCAGTACTTC.

The chain couples TRBV2 to TRBJ2-3; unclear D gene. Germline V gene sequence: CDR1 SNHLY, CDR2 FYNNEI. Trimming left V 3 bases short and J 4 bases short, with 8 bases between. There are 13 residues in the CDR3. The CDR3, as DNA: TGTGCCAGCAGTGACAAGGGTTCAGATACGCAGTATTTT. Translation: CASSDKGSDTQYF.

The V gene is TRBV4-1, the J gene TRBJ1-1, with D tentatively TRBD1 (6 bases). V lost 6 bases, J lost 1 base, and 12 bases lay in between. The CDR3 covers 14 residues. CDR1 is MGHRA and CDR2 is YSYEKL in the germline V gene. This CDR3 is CASSSTGSNTEAFF. Written as DNA, the CDR3 is TGCGCCAGCAGTAGCACAGGGTCGAACACTGAAGCTTTCTTT.

The chain is built from TRBV19 and TRBJ2-4; weak D call: TRBD1 (6 bases). The CDR3 sequence is 14 residues long. CDR1 is LNHDA and CDR2 is SQIVND in the germline V gene (reference sequence). V lost 2 bases and J lost 9, with 14 bases in between. CDR3 loop: CASSIIGQGTIQYF. The CDR3 nucleotides are TGTGCCAGTAGTATAATTGGGCAGGGGACCATTCAGTACTTC. Together with reference TRBV19 and TRBJ2-4, the CDR3 gives the full variable domain: DGGITQSPKYLFRKEGQNVTLSCEQNLNHDAMYWYRQDPGQGLRLIYYSQIVNDFQKGDIAEGYSVSREKKESFPLTVTSAQKNPTAFYLCASSIIGQGTIQYFGAGTRLSVL.

This clonotype was counted ten times or more. J is TRBJ2-7 and V is TRBV10-3, with D unresolved. Germline lookup yields CDR1 ENHRY and CDR2 SYGVKD. The CDR3 contains 11 residues. The CDR3 is CAPPCSYEQYF. The CDR3 nucleotides read TGTGCACCTCCGTGCTCCTACGAGCAGTACTTC.

The V and J genes are TRBV2 and TRBJ1-3; maybe TRBD1 (5 bases). Germline V CDR1 and CDR2: SNHLY, FYNNEI. CDR3 length equals 12 residues. The V end was cut by 3 bases, the J end by 9 bases, with 9 bases between. CDR3 nucleotide sequence: TGTGCCAGCAGTGATGACGGGGCCACCATATATTTT. This translates into CASSDDGATIYF.

This clonotype has a count of ten or more. CDR3 loop: CASSLLALNRGTGELFF. The CDR3, as DNA: TGTGCCAGCAGCTTATTAGCGCTCAATCGAGGAACCGGGGAGCTGTTTTTT. J is TRBJ2-2 and V is TRBV5-4; D is possibly TRBD2 (5 bases). Trimming took off 2 bases at V and 5 bases at J, with 19 bases between the two ends. The germline V gene has CDR1 SGHNT and CDR2 YYREEE (reference sequence). The length of the CDR3 is 17 residues. Full variable domain (outside the CDR3, taken from reference TRBV5-4 and TRBJ2-2): ETGVTQSPTHLIKTRGQQVTLRCSSQSGHNTVSWYQQALGQGPQFIFQYYREEENGRGNFPPRFSGLQFPNYSSELNVNALELDDSALYLCASSLLALNRGTGELFFGEGSRLTVL.

On this clonotype: A much larger clone is a single base away; this may be a read error. The chain links TRBV11-2 to TRBJ2-1, with D possibly TRBD2 on 5 matching bases. This CDR3 is built from 16 residues. Germline V gives CDR1 SGHAT, CDR2 FQNNGV. V was shortened by 5 bases and J by 6 bases, with 20 bases between the two germline ends. The CDR3 DNA sequence: TGTGCCAGCAGCCCCCAAATACTAGGTAGGTTCAATGAGCAGTTCTTC. Translation gives CASSPQILGRFNEQFF.

In regard to this clonotype: A much larger clonotype is one base distant, so this may be a read error. The V call is TRBV11-2, the J call TRBJ2-5, with D perhaps TRBD2 (6 bases). The CDR3 is 13 residues long. CDR1 SGHAT and CDR2 FQNNGV come from the germline V gene. CDR3 in DNA: TGTGCCAGCAGCTTACAAGCGGAGGGGCCTTCTTTCTTC. Translating gives CASSLQAEGPSFF.

Many counts were recorded for this clonotype. This sequence joins TRBV7-6 and TRBJ1-3, with no clear D. V lost 4 bases, J lost 4 bases, and 8 bases lay in between. The CDR3 sequence is 13 residues long. Germline assignment: CDR1 SGHVS and CDR2 FNYEAQ. The CDR3: CASSSIQGNTIYF. In nucleotides, the CDR3 is TGTGCCAGCAGCTCGATACAGGGAAACACCATATATTTT.

This clonotype was detected only a few times. The chain carries TRBV2 and TRBJ1-4; a possible D gene is TRBD1 (5 bases). Trimming took off 9 bases at V and 0 bases at J, with 8 bases between the two ends. The germline V gene has CDR1 SNHLY and CDR2 FYNNEI. The CDR3 loop spans 13 amino acids. CDR3 sequence (DNA): TGTGCCAGTCAGGGATCAACTAATGAAAAACTGTTTTTT. Translation: CASQGSTNEKLFF. Full variable domain (rest looked up from reference TRBV2 and TRBJ1-4): EPEVTQTPSHQVTQMGQEVILRCVPISNHLYFYWYRQILGQKVEFLVSFYNNEISEKSEIFDDQFSVERPDGSNFTLKIRSTKLEDSAMYFCASQGSTNEKLFFGSGTQLSVL.

This clonotype turned up a few times. The chain has TRBV29-1 and TRBJ2-7, with TRBD2 as a possible D gene (5 bases). Germline V gene sequence: CDR1 SQVTM, CDR2 ANQGSEA. The CDR3 sequence is 13 residues long. The germline V and J ends were trimmed by 4 bases and 1 base, with 11 bases remaining between them. CDR3 amino acids: CSVGPGGSYEQYF. For the CDR3, the DNA is TGCAGCGTTGGGCCAGGAGGATCCTACGAGCAGTACTTC.

The V gene is TRBV2, the J gene TRBJ2-5; 7 bases are a match to TRBD1. There are 13 residues in the CDR3. In germline, CDR1 is SNHLY, CDR2 FYNNEI. V was clipped by 3 bases and J by 4 bases; unmatched bases: 2. This chain's CDR3 is CASSETGRETQYF. The CDR3 DNA is TGTGCCAGCAGTGAGACAGGGCGAGAGACCCAGTACTTC.

This clonotype occurred many times. The conserved phenylalanine or tryptophan normally closing the CDR3 is absent here, so this likely arose from a read error. The CDR3 region is CASSLPGQGSEQYL. The CDR3 region has the DNA TGTGCCAGTAGTTTACCGGGACAGGGCTCCGAGCAGTACCTC. V and J are TRBV19 and TRBJ2-7, with 9 bases identical to TRBD1. This CDR3 is 14 amino acids long. V dropped 5 bases and J dropped 6; count of bases not matched to a gene: 8. CDR1 is LNHDA, CDR2 SQIVND, per germline (reference sequence).